This TCR beta chain was retrieved from a study of cytomegalovirus exposure and HLA in healthy donors. The PCR contained 60 Vbeta and 13 Jbeta primers. The data were produced by immunoSEQ multiplex PCR, yet TCRdb's version contains in-frame clones alone and is incomplete. The sample holds about 110,000 clones. Whole-study findings and limits: Rarity marked most TCR sequences, yet some public TCRs occurred in many donors. More clonal expansion characterized HLA-associated TCR beta chains than equally common others in a later analysis. An observed cluster of highly shared sequence variants was recorded as a likely sequencing artifact.

The V gene's germline CDR1 is SGHDN and CDR2 FVKESK. This CDR3 comprises 15 residues. As regards this clone: As yet, its antigen is unknown. The junction does not match germline at one end; this may be a read error.

The gene calls are TRBV14 and TRBJ2-7; perhaps TRBD1 as D (6 bases). The source of this sequence is a middle-aged man in good health and CMV-seropositive. Material for sequencing was PBMCs. As DNA, the CDR3 is TGTGCCAGCAGCCAAGATCGGGCCGTGGACAGAAGGATTGACTTC. Translation: CASSQDRAVDRRIDF.